This passage covers 10 T cell receptor beta chains from one sample sequenced in a study of blood T cell repertoires in COVID-19. The method was immunoSEQ multiplex PCR; TCRdb's version includes in-frame clones alone and lacks a portion of them. The table lists some 140,000 clones, 80% to 90% of them singletons. The sample consisted of peripheral blood. The receptors originated from a human donor in a cohort sampled during active COVID-19.

The rearrangement joins TRBV7-8 to TRBJ1-5; D might be TRBD1 (6 bases). The CDR3 runs to 15 residues. CDR1 and CDR2 (germline): SGHVS, FQNEAQ. Trimming removed 2 bases at V and 7 bases at J, with 15 bases between. CDR3 loop: CASSLRAGVGQPQHF. The CDR3 DNA is TGTGCCAGCAGCTTACGGGCAGGGGTGGGGCAGCCCCAGCATTTT.

The chain combines TRBV30 with TRBJ1-5; D is ambiguous. CDR3 length: 14 residues. V shed 0 bases and J shed 1 base, with 7 bases lying between them. CDR1 is GTSNPN and CDR2 is SVGIG in the germline V gene (reference sequence). CDR3 in DNA: TGTGCCTGGAGTGTAAGCAAAAGCAATCAGCCCCAGCATTTT. Protein: CAWSVSKSNQPQHF.

This CDR3 is CASSLWGLLGNTIYF. CDR3 coding DNA: TGTGCCAGCAGCTTATGGGGCCTTCTGGGAAACACCATATATTTT. The chain is built from TRBV7-8 and TRBJ1-3; tentative D call: TRBD1 (5 bases). The CDR3 extends over 15 amino acids. Germline V gene sequence: CDR1 SGHVS, CDR2 FQNEAQ. Trimming took off 2 bases at V and 4 bases at J, with 12 bases between the two ends. The variable domain in full, with the rest retrieved from reference TRBV7-8 and TRBJ1-3, is GAGVSQSPRYKVAKRGQDVALRCDPISGHVSLFWYQQALGQGPEFLTYFQNEAQLDKSGLPSDRFFAERPEGSVSTLKIQRTQQEDSAVYLCASSLWGLLGNTIYFGEGSWLTVV.

There are a few counts of this clone. The genes are TRBV18 and TRBJ1-6; a weak D match, TRBD1 (5 bases). Trimming took 3 bases from V and 1 from J, leaving 13 bases between them. CDR3 size: 17 residues. Germline V gene lookup returns CDR1 KGHSH and CDR2 LQKENI. The chain's CDR3 is CASSPTRDRSYNSPLHF. DNA for the CDR3: TGTGCCAGCTCACCTACCAGAGACAGATCCTATAATTCACCCCTCCACTTT.

V gene TRBV5-1 combines with J gene TRBJ2-7; possibly TRBD2 for D (6 bases). The CDR3 has 14 residues. The V end lost 0 bases, the J end lost 6 bases, and 13 bases lay between the germline ends. Per the germline V gene, CDR1 is SGHRS and CDR2 is YFSETQ. CDR3 in DNA: TGCGCCAGCAGCTTGGTCGGGGGTCAGGCCGAGCAGTACTTC. It yields the protein CASSLVGGQAEQYF.

V gene TRBV6-1 combines with J gene TRBJ1-2; 7 nucleotides agree with TRBD1. V dropped 0 bases and J dropped 6; count of bases not matched to a gene: 10. The CDR3 is 16 residues long. CDR1 is MNHNS and CDR2 is SASEGT in the germline V gene. The CDR3 is CASSEAWDSLGNGYTF. As DNA, the CDR3 is TGTGCCAGCAGTGAAGCATGGGACAGCCTCGGAAATGGCTACACCTTC.

The genes are TRBV6-5 and TRBJ1-5; no clear D. CDR3 length: 14 amino acids. Trimming cost V 6 bases and J 0 bases, with 9 bases left between them. Germline CDR1 MNHEY, CDR2 SVGAGI. CDR3 amino acids: CASRLDISNQPQHF. The CDR3 DNA follows: TGTGCCAGCAGACTCGACATTAGCAATCAGCCCCAGCATTTT.

CDR3 region: CASSQVRTSSSYEQYF. CDR3 nucleotide sequence: TGTGCCAGCAGCCAGGTAAGGACATCGAGCTCCTACGAGCAGTACTTC. The rearrangement joins TRBV14 to TRBJ2-7; perhaps TRBD1 as D (5 bases). The CDR3 runs 16 residues. Germline lookup yields CDR1 SGHDN and CDR2 FVKESK. With 3 bases removed from V and 0 bases from J, the gap between germline ends came to 15 bases.

The gene calls are TRBV18 and TRBJ1-6; D not resolved. CDR1 and CDR2 from the germline V gene are KGHSH and LQKENI. V was clipped by 6 bases and J by 6 bases, with 9 bases between them. The CDR3 consists of 13 residues. CDR3 DNA sequence: TGTGCCAGCTCCCCCGGGATTAATTCACCCCTCCACTTT. Amino acids: CASSPGINSPLHF. Drawing the rest from reference TRBV18 and TRBJ1-6, the complete variable domain is NAGVMQNPRHLVRRRGQEARLRCSPMKGHSHVYWYRQLPEEGLKFMVYLQKENIIDESGMPKERFSAEFPKEGPSILRIQQVVRGDSAAYFCASSPGINSPLHFGNGTRLTVT.

This chain links TRBV6-2 or TRBV6-3 with TRBJ2-2, with TRBD2 matching over 9 bases. Trimming cost V 0 bases and J 5 bases; bases outside gene matches: 10. The germline V gene encodes CDR1 MNHEY and CDR2 SVGEGT. The CDR3 is 18 amino acids. CDR3 in amino acids: CASSYSSRGGARTGELFF. CDR3 sequence (DNA): TGTGCCAGCAGTTACTCGTCTCGCGGGGGGGCGAGGACCGGGGAGCTGTTTTTT.